This section outlines one T cell receptor (beta chain) sequence together with its context. The data originate from a study of blood T cell repertoires in COVID-19. At the level of the study: Italy, Spain and the United States were the sources of the convalescent and acute COVID-19 samples. T cells, B-cell-depleted T cells, or PBMCs supplied cDNA or gDNA.

This CDR3 is built from 17 residues. V lost 5 bases and J lost 0, with 15 bases in between. The germline V gene has CDR1 SGHTS and CDR2 YDEGEE. Libraries were prepared by immunoSEQ multiplex PCR; TCRdb keeps only in-frame clonotypes and omits some of them. The data show roughly 34,000 clones, about nine tenths seen once. The sequencing input was peripheral blood. This sequence joins TRBV5-8 and TRBJ1-6, with no clear D. The sequence came from an elderly woman with active or convalescent COVID-19. This CDR3 is CASSQTRMSSYNSPLHF. CDR3 bases: TGTGCCAGCAGTCAGACGCGGATGAGCTCCTATAATTCACCCCTCCACTTT.